The present entry profiles one T cell receptor beta chain with its context. The antigen is undetermined. Donors were drawn from the approximately 110-subject validation cohort, separate from the approximately 700-subject first cohort. Assay: immunoSEQ multiplex PCR; the TCRdb copy retains only in-frame clones and omits some. This table has roughly 220,000 clones, 75% to 95% appearing once. This sample is part of a study of cytomegalovirus exposure and HLA in healthy donors. Findings of the study overall: Reports showed the classifier diagnosing cytomegalovirus status with high specificity and sensitivity.

V shed 5 bases and J 7 bases; nucleotides not matched to a gene: 15. The V gene's germline CDR1 is LNHDA and CDR2 SQIVND (reference sequence). The CDR3 is 17 amino acids. This receptor was identified in a woman aged 18-29 years in good health and CMV-seronegative. Sequences were obtained from PBMCs. The J gene is TRBJ2-7, the V gene TRBV19, with 12 bases fitting TRBD2. This CDR3 is CASSWSGRLAGVREQYF. CDR3 DNA sequence: TGTGCCAGTAGTTGGAGTGGCCGACTAGCGGGAGTGCGGGAGCAGTACTTC. The full variable domain, rest sourced from reference TRBV19 and TRBJ2-7, is DGGITQSPKYLFRKEGQNVTLSCEQNLNHDAMYWYRQDPGQGLRLIYYSQIVNDFQKGDIAEGYSVSREKKESFPLTVTSAQKNPTAFYLCASSWSGRLAGVREQYFGPGTRLTVT.